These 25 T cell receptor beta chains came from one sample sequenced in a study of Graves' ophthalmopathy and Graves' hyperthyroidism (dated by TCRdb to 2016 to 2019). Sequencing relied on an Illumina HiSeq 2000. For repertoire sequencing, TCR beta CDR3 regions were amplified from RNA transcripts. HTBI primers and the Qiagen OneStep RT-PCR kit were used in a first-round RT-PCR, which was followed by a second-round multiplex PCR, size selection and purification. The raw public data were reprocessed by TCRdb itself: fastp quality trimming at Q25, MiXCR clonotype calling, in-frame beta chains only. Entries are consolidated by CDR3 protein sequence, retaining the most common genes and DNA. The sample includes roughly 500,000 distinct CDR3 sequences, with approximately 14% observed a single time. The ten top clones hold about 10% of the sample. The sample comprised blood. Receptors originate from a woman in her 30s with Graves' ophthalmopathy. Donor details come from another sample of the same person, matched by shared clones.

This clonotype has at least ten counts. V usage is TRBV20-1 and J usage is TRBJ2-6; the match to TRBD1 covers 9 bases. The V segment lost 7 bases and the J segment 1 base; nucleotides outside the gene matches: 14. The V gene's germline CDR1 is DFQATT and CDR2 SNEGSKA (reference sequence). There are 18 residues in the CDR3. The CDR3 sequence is CSVPSTGGLVSGANVLTF. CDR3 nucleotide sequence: TGCAGTGTCCCAAGCACAGGGGGCCTGGTGTCTGGGGCCAACGTCCTGACTTTC.

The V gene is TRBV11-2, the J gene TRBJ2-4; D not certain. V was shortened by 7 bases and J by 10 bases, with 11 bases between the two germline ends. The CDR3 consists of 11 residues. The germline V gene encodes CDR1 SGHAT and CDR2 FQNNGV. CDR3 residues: CASNSGFIQYF. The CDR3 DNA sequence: TGTGCCAGCAACTCCGGCTTTATTCAGTACTTC.

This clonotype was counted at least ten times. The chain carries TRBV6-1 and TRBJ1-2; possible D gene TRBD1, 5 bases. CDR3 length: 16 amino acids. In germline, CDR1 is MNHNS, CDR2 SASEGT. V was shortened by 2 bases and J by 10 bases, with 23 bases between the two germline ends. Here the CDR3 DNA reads TGTGCCAGCAGTGAAACCCGAAGGACAAACGGACATGACTACACCTTC. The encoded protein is CASSETRRTNGHDYTF.

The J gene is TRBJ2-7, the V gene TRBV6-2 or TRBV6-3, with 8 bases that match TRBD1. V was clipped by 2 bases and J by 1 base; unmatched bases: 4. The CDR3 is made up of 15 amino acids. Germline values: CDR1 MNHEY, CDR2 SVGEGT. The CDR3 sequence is CASSYTRTGSYEQYF. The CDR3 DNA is TGTGCCAGCAGTTACACCCGGACAGGGTCCTACGAGCAGTACTTC.

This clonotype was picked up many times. CDR3 loop: CSAKPAGRRGDTEAFF. CDR3 DNA: TGCAGTGCTAAGCCCGCCGGCCGGCGCGGGGACACTGAAGCTTTCTTT. The chain links TRBV20-1 to TRBJ1-1; no clear D. This CDR3 has 16 residues. Germline V gene data show CDR1 as DFQATT and CDR2 as SNEGSKA (reference sequence). V gave up 4 bases and J gave up 3 bases, with 21 bases separating them.

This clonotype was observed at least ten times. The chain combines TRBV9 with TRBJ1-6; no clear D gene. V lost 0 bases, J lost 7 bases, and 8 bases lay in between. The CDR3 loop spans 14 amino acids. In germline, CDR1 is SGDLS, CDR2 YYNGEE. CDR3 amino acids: CASSVAVHNSPLHF. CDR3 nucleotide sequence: TGTGCCAGCAGCGTAGCGGTCCACAATTCACCCCTCCACTTT.

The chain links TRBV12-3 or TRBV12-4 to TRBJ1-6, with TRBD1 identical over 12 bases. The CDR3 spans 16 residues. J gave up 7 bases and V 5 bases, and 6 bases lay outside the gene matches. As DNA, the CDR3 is TGTGCCAGCAGTCGGGACAGGGGGCCGGACAATTCACCCCTCCACTTT. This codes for CASSRDRGPDNSPLHF.

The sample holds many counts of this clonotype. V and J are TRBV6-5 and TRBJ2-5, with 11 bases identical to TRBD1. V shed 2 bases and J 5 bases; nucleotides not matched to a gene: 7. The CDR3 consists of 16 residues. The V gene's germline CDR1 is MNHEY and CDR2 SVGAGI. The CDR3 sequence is CASSYLGQGARETQYF. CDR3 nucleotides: TGTGCCAGCAGTTACCTTGGACAGGGGGCGAGGGAGACCCAGTACTTC.

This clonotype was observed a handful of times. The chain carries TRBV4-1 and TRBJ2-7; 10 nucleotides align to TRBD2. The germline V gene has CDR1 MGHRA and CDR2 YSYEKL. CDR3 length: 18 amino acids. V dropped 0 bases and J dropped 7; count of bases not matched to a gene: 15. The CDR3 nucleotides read TGCGCCAGCAGCCAAGATTGGGCTAGCGGGGGATTGGGGTGGGAGCAGTACTTC. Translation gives CASSQDWASGGLGWEQYF.

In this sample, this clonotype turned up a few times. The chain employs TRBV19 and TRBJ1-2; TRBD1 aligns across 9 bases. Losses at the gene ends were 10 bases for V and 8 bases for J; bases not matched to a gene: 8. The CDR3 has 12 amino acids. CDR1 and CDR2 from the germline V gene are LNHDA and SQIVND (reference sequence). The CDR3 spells CATTGGSGGYTF. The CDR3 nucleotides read TGTGCCACTACAGGGGGCTCTGGCGGCTACACCTTC.

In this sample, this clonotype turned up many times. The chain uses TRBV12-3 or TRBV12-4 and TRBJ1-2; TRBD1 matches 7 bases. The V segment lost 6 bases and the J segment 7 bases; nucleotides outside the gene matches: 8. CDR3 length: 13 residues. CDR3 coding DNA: TGTGCCAGCAGCCTTACAGGGGCGGGTGGCTACACCTTC. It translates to CASSLTGAGGYTF.

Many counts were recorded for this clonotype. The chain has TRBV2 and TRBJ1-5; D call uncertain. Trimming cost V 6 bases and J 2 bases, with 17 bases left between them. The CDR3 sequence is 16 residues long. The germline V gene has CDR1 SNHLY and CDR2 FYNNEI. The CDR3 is CASSAMAEYGNQPQHF. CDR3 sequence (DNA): TGTGCCAGCAGCGCGATGGCCGAATATGGCAATCAGCCCCAGCATTTT.

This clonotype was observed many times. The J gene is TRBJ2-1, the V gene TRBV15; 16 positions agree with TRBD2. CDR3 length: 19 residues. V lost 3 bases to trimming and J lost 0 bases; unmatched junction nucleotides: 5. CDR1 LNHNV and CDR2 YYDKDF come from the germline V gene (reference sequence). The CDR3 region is CATSSQGLAGGSSYNEQFF. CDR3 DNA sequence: TGTGCCACCAGCAGCCAGGGACTAGCGGGAGGGAGCTCCTACAATGAGCAGTTCTTC.

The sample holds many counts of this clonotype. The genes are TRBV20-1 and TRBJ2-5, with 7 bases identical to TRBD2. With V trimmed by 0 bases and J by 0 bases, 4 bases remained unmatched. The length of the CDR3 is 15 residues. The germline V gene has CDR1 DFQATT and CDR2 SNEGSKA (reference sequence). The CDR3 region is CSARDGREYQETQYF. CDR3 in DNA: TGCAGTGCTAGAGATGGGAGGGAGTACCAAGAGACCCAGTACTTC.

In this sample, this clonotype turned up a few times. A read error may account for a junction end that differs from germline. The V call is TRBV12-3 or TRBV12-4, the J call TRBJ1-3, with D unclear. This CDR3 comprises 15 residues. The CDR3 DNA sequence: TGTGCCAGCAGTTTAGAACAAATCTCTGGAAACACCACATATTTT. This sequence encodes CASSLEQISGNTTYF.

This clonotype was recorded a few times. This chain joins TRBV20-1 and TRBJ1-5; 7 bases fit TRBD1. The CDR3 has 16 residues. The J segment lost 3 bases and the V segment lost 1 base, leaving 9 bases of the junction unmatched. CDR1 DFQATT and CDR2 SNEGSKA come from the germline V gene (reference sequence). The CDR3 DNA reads TGCAGTGCTAGAGCCGCCAGGGGGGGTAACAATCAGCCCCAGCATTTT. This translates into CSARAARGGNNQPQHF.

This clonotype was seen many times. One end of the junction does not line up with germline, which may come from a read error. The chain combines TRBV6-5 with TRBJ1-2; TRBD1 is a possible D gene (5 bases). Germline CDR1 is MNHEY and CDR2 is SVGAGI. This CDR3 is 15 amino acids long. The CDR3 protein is CASSLTPGSGYGCTF. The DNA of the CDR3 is TGTGCCAGCAGTCTAACTCCAGGGAGTGGGTATGGCTGCACCTTC.

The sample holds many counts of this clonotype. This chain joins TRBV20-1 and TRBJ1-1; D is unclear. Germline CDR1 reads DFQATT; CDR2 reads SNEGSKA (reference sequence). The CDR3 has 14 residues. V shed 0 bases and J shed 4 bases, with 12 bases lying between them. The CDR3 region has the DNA TGCAGTGCTAGAGATTTGCCAGTGACCACTGAAGCTTTCTTT. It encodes CSARDLPVTTEAFF.

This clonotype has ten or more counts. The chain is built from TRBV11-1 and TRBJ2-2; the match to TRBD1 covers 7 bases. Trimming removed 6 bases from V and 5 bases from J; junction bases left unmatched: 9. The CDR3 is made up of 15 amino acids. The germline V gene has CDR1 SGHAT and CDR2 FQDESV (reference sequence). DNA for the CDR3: TGTGCCAGCAGAATGAGACAGGGAAGAACCGGGGAGCTGTTTTTT. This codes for CASRMRQGRTGELFF.

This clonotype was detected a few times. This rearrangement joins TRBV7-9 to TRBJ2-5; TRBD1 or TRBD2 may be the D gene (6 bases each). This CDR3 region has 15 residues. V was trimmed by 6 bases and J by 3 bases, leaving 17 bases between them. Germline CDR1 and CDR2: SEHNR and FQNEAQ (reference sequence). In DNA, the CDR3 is TGTGCCAGCAGGTTTTTGGGGGGCGCGGAAGAGACCCAGTACTTC. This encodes CASRFLGGAEETQYF.

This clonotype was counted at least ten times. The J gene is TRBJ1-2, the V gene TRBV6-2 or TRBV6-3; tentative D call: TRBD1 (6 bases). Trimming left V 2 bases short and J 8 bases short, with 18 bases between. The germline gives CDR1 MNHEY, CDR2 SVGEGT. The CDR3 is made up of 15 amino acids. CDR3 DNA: TGTGCCAGCAGTTACAGCGGACAGAGGCCGTGGGGCTACACCTTC. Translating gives CASSYSGQRPWGYTF.

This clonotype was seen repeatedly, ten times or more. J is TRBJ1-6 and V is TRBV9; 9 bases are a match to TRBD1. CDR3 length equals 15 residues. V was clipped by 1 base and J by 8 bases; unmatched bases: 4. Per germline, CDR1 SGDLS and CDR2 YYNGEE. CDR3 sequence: CASSVTGTGHSPLHF. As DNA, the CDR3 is TGTGCCAGCAGCGTAACCGGGACAGGGCATTCACCCCTCCACTTT.

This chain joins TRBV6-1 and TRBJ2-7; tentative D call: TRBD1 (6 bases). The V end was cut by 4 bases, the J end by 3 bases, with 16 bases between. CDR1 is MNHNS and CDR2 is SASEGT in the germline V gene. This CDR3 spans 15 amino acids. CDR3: CASSGGLGQIYEQYF. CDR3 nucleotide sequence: TGTGCCAGCAGTGGAGGTCTTGGACAGATCTACGAGCAGTACTTC.

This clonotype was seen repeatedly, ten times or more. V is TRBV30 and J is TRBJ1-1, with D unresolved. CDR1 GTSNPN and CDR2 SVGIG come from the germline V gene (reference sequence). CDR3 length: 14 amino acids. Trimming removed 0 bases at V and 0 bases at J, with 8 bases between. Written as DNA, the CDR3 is TGTGCCTGGAGTGTTTCCCCGATGAACACTGAAGCTTTCTTT. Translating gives CAWSVSPMNTEAFF.

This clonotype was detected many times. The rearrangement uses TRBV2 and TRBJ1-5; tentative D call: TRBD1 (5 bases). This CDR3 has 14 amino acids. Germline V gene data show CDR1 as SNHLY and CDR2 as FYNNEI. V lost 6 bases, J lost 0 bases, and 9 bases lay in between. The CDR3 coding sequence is TGTGCCAGCAGCCAGGGTTTTAGCAATCAGCCCCAGCATTTT. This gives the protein CASSQGFSNQPQHF.